Below are 5 T cell receptor beta chains sequenced from a single sample in a study of cytomegalovirus exposure and HLA in healthy donors. Primers included in the PCR were 60 Vbeta and 13 Jbeta primers. Profiled with immunoSEQ multiplex PCR; TCRdb holds only in-frame clones, not every one. The sample lists tens of thousands of clones, under 80% occurring once. The sample consisted of PBMCs. The receptors stem from a woman in her forties or fifties in good health and CMV-seropositive.

The chain is built from TRBV6-6 and TRBJ1-6; D perhaps matches TRBD1 (5 bases). Germline CDR1 MNHNY, CDR2 SVGAGI (reference sequence). The CDR3 is made up of 16 amino acids. V lost 3 bases to trimming and J lost 4 bases, with 13 bases between them. The CDR3 loop reads CASSYLADKYNSPLHF. In DNA form, the CDR3 reads TGTGCCAGCAGTTATTTAGCGGACAAGTATAATTCACCCCTCCACTTT.

This chain connects TRBV6-5 to TRBJ1-2; 9 nucleotides agree with TRBD1. The CDR3 has 14 amino acids. The germline gives CDR1 MNHEY, CDR2 SVGAGI. V shed 6 bases and J 7 bases; nucleotides not matched to a gene: 9. CDR3 in amino acids: CASSRTGESSGYTF. CDR3 in DNA: TGTGCCAGCAGCAGGACAGGGGAGTCTTCTGGCTACACCTTC.

The chain is built from TRBV11-2 and TRBJ2-5; the match to TRBD2 covers 9 bases. The V and J ends lost 4 bases and 2 bases, in that order; junction bases with no gene match: 8. The CDR3 spans 16 residues. The germline gives CDR1 SGHAT, CDR2 FQNNGV. CDR3: CASSSRAGGPQETQYF. The CDR3 bases are TGTGCCAGCAGCTCCCGAGCGGGGGGCCCTCAAGAGACCCAGTACTTC.

V is TRBV6-5 and J is TRBJ1-2, with a possible D match to TRBD1 (5 bases). With 0 bases removed from V and 7 bases from J, the gap between germline ends came to 12 bases. This CDR3 has 14 residues. Germline assignment: CDR1 MNHEY and CDR2 SVGAGI. For the CDR3, the DNA is TGTGCCAGCAGTTACTCGGCGCAGGGCTCTGGCTACACCTTC. It is translated as CASSYSAQGSGYTF.

Points on this clone: Other DNA variants within this sample encode the same CDR3. The chain carries TRBV6-5 and TRBJ2-1; 7 nucleotides match TRBD2. CDR1 is MNHEY and CDR2 is SVGAGI in the germline V gene. The CDR3 is 13 amino acids. The trim removed 6 bases at V and 9 bases at J, leaving 8 bases unmatched. CDR3 sequence: CASSRLPGGEQFF. In DNA form, the CDR3 reads TGTGCCAGCAGCAGGCTCCCGGGGGGTGAGCAGTTCTTC.